These 9 T cell receptor beta chains came from one sample sequenced in a study of cytomegalovirus exposure and HLA in healthy donors. The study ran its PCR with 60 Vbeta and 13 Jbeta primers. Produced via immunoSEQ multiplex PCR; TCRdb's table is partial and in-frame only. The sample includes about 250,000 clones, about 90% seen only once; the top ten take about 1.5%. Input material: PBMCs. The receptor source for this set is a girl aged 2-9 years in good health and CMV-seronegative.

The CDR3 DNA follows: TGCGCCAGCAGCTTGGCCCTCACAGGTGGAGGGTATGGCTACACCTTC. Amino acid sequence: CASSLALTGGGYGYTF. The chain couples TRBV5-1 to TRBJ1-2; maybe TRBD1 (5 bases). The CDR3 length is 16 residues. With 0 bases removed from V and 5 bases from J, the gap between germline ends came to 17 bases. The germline CDR1 and CDR2 sequences are SGHRS and YFSETQ.

The chain employs TRBV19 and TRBJ2-1; 11 bases map to TRBD2. Germline CDR1 is LNHDA and CDR2 is SQIVND (reference sequence). Trimming removed 3 bases from V and 7 bases from J; junction bases left unmatched: 8. The CDR3 totals 16 residues. The DNA of the CDR3 is TGTGCCAGTAGTATTAGCGGGGGGGCCTCTTGGAATGAGCAGTTCTTC. This encodes CASSISGGASWNEQFF.

The rearrangement links TRBV6-1 to TRBJ1-2; 7 bases line up with TRBD1. The CDR3 totals 10 residues. In germline, CDR1 is MNHNS, CDR2 SASEGT. The ends lost 8 bases at V and 12 bases at J; junction bases unmatched: 6. Written as DNA, the CDR3 is TGTGCCAGCGGCCCTGACAGGGACACCTTC. As protein: CASGPDRDTF.

This chain's CDR3 is CAISRASGGQTDTQYF. The CDR3 bases are TGTGCCATCAGTAGGGCTAGCGGGGGGCAAACAGATACGCAGTATTTT. This chain links TRBV10-3 with TRBJ2-3, with 11 bases aligning to TRBD2. V lost 5 bases to trimming and J lost 3 bases; unmatched junction nucleotides: 7. Per germline, CDR1 ENHRY and CDR2 SYGVKD. CDR3 length: 16 amino acids.

V usage is TRBV5-1 and J usage is TRBJ2-2, with 12 bases that match TRBD2. V dropped 0 bases and J dropped 5; count of bases not matched to a gene: 5. Germline V lookup: CDR1 SGHRS, CDR2 YFSETQ. The CDR3 sequence is 17 residues long. DNA for the CDR3: TGCGCCAGCAGCTTGGGAACACTAGCGGGAGGAACCGGGGAGCTGTTTTTT. Its protein is CASSLGTLAGGTGELFF.

The chain employs TRBV2 and TRBJ2-3; 9 nucleotides agree with TRBD2. The CDR3 loop spans 15 amino acids. V was clipped by 5 bases and J by 4 bases; unmatched bases: 7. The V gene's germline CDR1 is SNHLY and CDR2 FYNNEI. CDR3 amino acids: CASSRAGGPSDTQYF. CDR3 DNA sequence: TGTGCCAGCAGTCGGGCGGGAGGGCCCTCAGATACGCAGTATTTT.

The J gene is TRBJ2-5, the V gene TRBV5-1, with 7 bases lining up with TRBD2. Unmatched junction bases numbered 9, after V lost 4 bases and J lost 3 bases. CDR1 and CDR2 from the germline V gene are SGHRS and YFSETQ. This CDR3 comprises 15 residues. CDR3 loop: CASSPGGGTKETQYF. CDR3 coding DNA: TGCGCCAGCAGCCCGGGGGGAGGGACTAAAGAGACCCAGTACTTC.

The chain joins TRBV29-1 to TRBJ2-3; a weak D match, TRBD2 (5 bases). V was pared by 7 bases and J by 4 bases, with 15 bases between. CDR3 size: 13 residues. Germline V gene sequence: CDR1 SQVTM, CDR2 ANQGSEA. The CDR3 coding sequence is TGCAGCGCCAGACCCGGAGGTGCAGATACGCAGTATTTT. Residues: CSARPGGADTQYF.

This chain connects TRBV6-1 to TRBJ2-1; TRBD1 agrees at 12 bases. This CDR3 is 16 amino acids long. CDR1 is MNHNS, CDR2 SASEGT, per germline. V dropped 2 bases and J dropped 5; count of bases not matched to a gene: 4. The CDR3 nucleotides are TGTGCCAGCAGTGAAAGGGACAGGGGGCGAGACAATGAGCAGTTCTTC. It translates to CASSERDRGRDNEQFF.